A selection of T cell receptor beta chains follows, all from one sample in a study of blood T cell repertoires in COVID-19. Sequencing used immunoSEQ multiplex PCR; TCRdb keeps in-frame clones, though not all of them. The sample includes some 100,000 clones, approximately 86% of them seen just once. Sequencing was performed on PBMCs or T cells enriched from blood (not recorded which). The receptors originated from a woman aged 45-59 years who had recovered from COVID-19. The CDR3 runs from the conserved cysteine through the conserved F or W. D genes are given only for firm matches. Not all rows give a size; the values are once, few, many and, for expanded clones, a class.

>many|NA|TRBJ2-3|TRBV9
CASSVDGGENTDTQYF
TGTGCCAGCAGCGTAGACGGCGGGGAGAACACAGATACGCAGTATTTT
>NA|NA|TRBJ2-1|TRBV5-1
CASRAEVYNEQFF
TGCGCCAGCAGGGCAGAGGTATACAATGAGCAGTTCTTC
>NA|TRBD2|TRBJ2-3|TRBV9
CASSALASTDTQYF
TGTGCCAGCAGCGCACTAGCGAGCACAGATACGCAGTATTTT
>once|TRBD1|TRBJ1-4|TRBV7-2
CASRTRTGNNEKLFF
TGTGCCAGCAGAACACGGACAGGGAATAATGAAAAACTGTTTTTT
>NA|NA|TRBJ1-2|TRBV4-1
CASSQAGPNYGYTF
TGCGCCAGCAGCCAAGCTGGGCCTAACTATGGCTACACCTTC
>NA|NA|TRBJ2-7|TRBV29-1
CSVEDGTGQYF
TGCAGCGTTGAAGATGGTACAGGGCAGTACTTC
>NA|TRBD1|TRBJ2-7|TRBV9
CASSADRDEQYF
TGTGCCAGCAGCGCGGACAGGGACGAGCAGTACTTC
>NA|NA|TRBJ2-5|TRBV7-8
CASSIPGTVETQYF
TGTGCCAGCAGTATCCCTGGGACTGTAGAGACCCAGTACTTC
>NA|TRBD1|TRBJ2-7|TRBV2
CASSATGTSYTTYEQYF
TGTGCCAGCAGTGCGACAGGGACCTCCTATACTACCTACGAGCAGTACTTC
>NA|NA|TRBJ1-1|TRBV11-2
CASSPDLPNTEAFF
TGTGCCAGCAGCCCGGACTTACCCAACACTGAAGCTTTCTTT
>NA|TRBD2|TRBJ2-3|TRBV28
CASSLGSGSTDTQYF
TGTGCCAGCAGTTTGGGTAGCGGGAGCACAGATACGCAGTATTTT
>NA|TRBD1|TRBJ1-5|TRBV10-3
CAISEGQDSNQPQHF
TGTGCCATCAGTGAAGGACAGGATAGCAATCAGCCCCAGCATTTT
>NA|NA|TRBJ2-3|TRBV6-4
CASSAGPYTDTQYF
TGTGCCAGCAGCGCGGGACCGTACACAGATACGCAGTATTTT
>NA|TRBD2|TRBJ2-1|TRBV7-8
CASWAGGWGNEQFF
TGTGCCAGCTGGGCGGGGGGATGGGGCAATGAGCAGTTCTTC
>NA|NA|TRBJ1-2|TRBV2
CASSLQGLSRNGYTF
TGTGCCAGCAGTCTTCAGGGATTAAGTCGAAATGGCTACACCTTC
>NA|NA|TRBJ2-2|TRBV18
CASSPTVGTGELFF
TGTGCCAGCTCACCCACAGTAGGCACCGGGGAGCTGTTTTTT
>NA|NA|TRBJ2-5|TRBV11-2
CASSPNRGQQETQYF
TGTGCCAGCAGCCCTAATAGGGGCCAGCAAGAGACCCAGTACTTC
>once|TRBD1|TRBJ2-2|TRBV14
CASSQLIPDRGRTGELFF
TGTGCCAGCAGTCAACTTATACCGGACAGGGGACGCACCGGGGAGCTGTTTTTT
>NA|NA|TRBJ1-4|TRBV30
CAWRAGNEKLFF
TGTGCCTGGAGAGCGGGTAATGAAAAACTGTTTTTT
>NA|NA|TRBJ2-7|TRBV20-1
CSASITGPYEQYF
TGCAGTGCTAGTATAACAGGTCCCTACGAGCAGTACTTC
>once|NA|TRBJ1-1|TRBV6-5
CASSYSDNREAFF
TGTGCCAGCAGTTACTCTGACAACCGCGAAGCTTTCTTT
>NA|NA|TRBJ1-5|TRBV19
CATERGGDQPQHF
TGTGCCACCGAGCGGGGCGGAGATCAGCCCCAGCATTTT
>NA|NA|TRBJ1-1|TRBV3-1/TRBV3-2
CASSALGFNTEAFF
TGTGCCAGCAGCGCACTAGGATTTAACACTGAAGCTTTCTTT
>few|TRBD1|TRBJ1-1|TRBV10-3
CAIRTGAEAFF
TGTGCCATCAGGACAGGGGCTGAAGCTTTCTTT
>NA|NA|TRBJ1-1|TRBV28
CASSLEGLPQGGFF
TGTGCCAGCAGTTTAGAAGGACTCCCCCAAGGGGGTTTCTTT
>NA|NA|TRBJ1-4|TRBV6-5
CASSSSLGGEKLFF
TGTGCCAGCAGCTCTAGTTTAGGTGGGGAAAAACTGTTTTTT
>NA|NA|TRBJ1-1|TRBV3-1/TRBV3-2
CASSPVVGGTEAFF
TGTGCCAGCAGCCCGGTGGTGGGAGGCACTGAAGCTTTCTTT
>NA|NA|TRBJ1-1|TRBV6-5
CASSPGTQGTEAFF
TGTGCCAGCAGTCCCGGGACTCAAGGCACTGAAGCTTTCTTT
>NA|NA|TRBJ1-1|TRBV7-3
CASSAGANTEAFF
TGTGCCAGCAGCGCGGGGGCAAACACTGAAGCTTTCTTT
>NA|NA|TRBJ1-4|TRBV28
CASSFLDLREKLFF
TGTGCCAGCAGTTTTCTAGATCTTAGGGAAAAACTGTTTTTT
>NA|TRBD1|TRBJ1-2|TRBV19
CASSITGGRSHYGYTF
TGTGCCAGTAGTATCACAGGGGGAAGAAGTCACTATGGCTACACCTTC
>once|NA|TRBJ2-7|TRBV15
CATSRRQGSYEQYF
TGTGCCACCAGCAGAAGGCAGGGGTCCTACGAGCAGTACTTC
>NA|TRBD2|TRBJ2-1|TRBV19
CASTPLTSGAGRPYNEQFF
TGTGCCAGTACCCCTTTGACTAGCGGGGCCGGCCGCCCCTACAATGAGCAGTTCTTC
>once|TRBD1|TRBJ1-2|TRBV3-1/TRBV3-2
CASSQADRGRGGYTF
TGTGCCAGCAGCCAAGCCGACAGGGGCAGAGGTGGCTACACCTTC
>medium-sized|TRBD1|TRBJ1-1|TRBV28
CASSFADRDHTEAFF
TGTGCCAGCAGCTTTGCGGACAGGGACCACACTGAAGCTTTCTTT
>few|NA|TRBJ1-2|TRBV7-9
CASSEDGANYGYTF
TGTGCCAGCAGCGAGGACGGGGCTAACTATGGCTACACCTTC
>NA|TRBD2|TRBJ2-7|TRBV7-9
CASSLEGLAGVPTGF
TGTGCCAGCAGCTTAGAGGGACTAGCGGGAGTACCGACAGGGTTC
>NA|TRBD2|TRBJ2-2|TRBV28
CASNLAGLAGTGELFF
TGTGCCAGCAACTTAGCGGGACTAGCGGGAACCGGGGAGCTGTTTTTT